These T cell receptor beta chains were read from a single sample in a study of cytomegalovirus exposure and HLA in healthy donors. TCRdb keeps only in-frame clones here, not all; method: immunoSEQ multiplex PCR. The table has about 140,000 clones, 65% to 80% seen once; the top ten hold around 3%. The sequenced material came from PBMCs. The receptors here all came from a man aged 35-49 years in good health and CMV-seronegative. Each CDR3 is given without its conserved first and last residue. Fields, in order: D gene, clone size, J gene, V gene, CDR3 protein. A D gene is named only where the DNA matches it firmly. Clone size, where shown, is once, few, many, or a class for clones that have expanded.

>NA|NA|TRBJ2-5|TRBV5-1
ASSFQMGTVETQY
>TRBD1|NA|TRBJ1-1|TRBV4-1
ASSQYGTGNTEAF
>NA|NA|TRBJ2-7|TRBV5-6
ASSRMGPNEAYEQY
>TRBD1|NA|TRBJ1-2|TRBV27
ASSPTRQGWGGYT
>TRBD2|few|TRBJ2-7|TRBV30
ACASGWSSYEQY
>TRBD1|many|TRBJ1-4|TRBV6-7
ASSYSIHSGTGDEKLF
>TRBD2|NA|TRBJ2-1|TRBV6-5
ASTRTSGSYNEQF
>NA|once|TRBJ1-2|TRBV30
AWSVDFPGESYGYT
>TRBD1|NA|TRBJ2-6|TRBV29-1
SVNAPTGSHRSGANVLT
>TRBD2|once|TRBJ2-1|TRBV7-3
ASSLGTSGRDEQF
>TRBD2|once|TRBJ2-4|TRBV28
ASKAAGGTKNIQY
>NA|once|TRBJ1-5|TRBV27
ASSLSGLGQPQH
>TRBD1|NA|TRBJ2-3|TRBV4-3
ASSQDGGTGRTDTQY
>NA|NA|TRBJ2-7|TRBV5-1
ASSFGVGGYEQY
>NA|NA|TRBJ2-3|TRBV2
ASSASGGADTQY
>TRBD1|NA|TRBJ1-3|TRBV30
AWRPRTGEANTIY
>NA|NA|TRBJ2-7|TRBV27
ASSLSIGRVTYEQY
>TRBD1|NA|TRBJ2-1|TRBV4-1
ASSQDPRDRGYNEQF
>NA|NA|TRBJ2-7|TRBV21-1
ASSANRDSYSYEQY
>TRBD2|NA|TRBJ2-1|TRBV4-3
ASSQGFQALAGGNEQF
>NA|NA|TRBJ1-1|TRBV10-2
ASRNREEAF
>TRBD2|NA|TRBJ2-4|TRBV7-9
AILPGLAGEAKNIQY
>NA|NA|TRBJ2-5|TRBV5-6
ASSRQETQY